This passage covers 28 T cell receptor beta chains from one sample sequenced in a study of blood T cell repertoires in COVID-19. Produced via immunoSEQ multiplex PCR; TCRdb's table is partial and in-frame only. The data contain fewer than 200,000 clones, nearly 80% of them singletons. The sequencing sample was made of peripheral blood. The source is a woman aged 70-85 years with acute or convalescent COVID-19.

This sequence joins TRBV6-2 or TRBV6-3 and TRBJ2-5; D uncertain. Germline V gene data show CDR1 as MNHEY and CDR2 as SVGEGT. The CDR3 length is 12 residues. Between the trimmed V and J ends, which lost 6 bases and 4 bases, there was a span of 9 bases. CDR3 region: CASSTSLETQYF. The CDR3, as DNA: TGTGCCAGCAGCACATCTTTAGAGACCCAGTACTTC.

This clone was counted only a few times. The V and J genes are TRBV5-1 and TRBJ2-1; 10 nucleotides agree with TRBD2. Germline CDR1 is SGHRS and CDR2 is YFSETQ. V lost 1 base, J lost 0 bases, and 4 bases stayed unmatched. The CDR3 has 17 residues. CDR3 coding DNA: TGCGCCAGCAGCTTGCTGTCTAGCGGGAGCTCCTACAATGAGCAGTTCTTC. It yields the protein CASSLLSSGSSYNEQFF.

The chain's CDR3 is CASRGTGGYEQYF. DNA of the CDR3: TGTGCCAGCAGGGGGACAGGGGGCTACGAGCAGTACTTC. The rearrangement joins TRBV28 to TRBJ2-7, with 11 bases matching TRBD1. The trim removed 6 bases at V and 3 bases at J, leaving 1 base unmatched. The CDR3 consists of 13 residues. The V gene's germline CDR1 is MDHEN and CDR2 SYDVKM.

The chain joins TRBV2 to TRBJ1-3, with 9 bases that match TRBD1. Germline V gene sequence: CDR1 SNHLY, CDR2 FYNNEI. V was clipped by 4 bases and J by 4 bases; unmatched bases: 5. The CDR3 sequence is 15 residues long. The CDR3 nucleotides read TGTGCCAGCAGTGCCGGGACAGGGACCGGAAACACCATATATTTT. Translation gives CASSAGTGTGNTIYF.

The chain uses TRBV20-1 and TRBJ1-1; no reliable D call. Trimming took off 3 bases at V and 6 bases at J, with 8 bases between the two ends. There are 11 residues in the CDR3. Germline V CDR1 and CDR2: DFQATT, SNEGSKA (reference sequence). For the CDR3, the DNA is TGCAGTGCTAGGCGGTATCCTGAAGCTTTCTTT. It encodes CSARRYPEAFF.

The chain has TRBV7-3 and TRBJ1-6; 8 bases agree with TRBD1. The germline V gene encodes CDR1 SGHTA and CDR2 FQGTGA. J lost 10 bases, V lost 1 base, and 6 bases had no gene match. This CDR3 has 15 amino acids. CDR3 region: CASSLNPGGQSPLHF. The CDR3 DNA follows: TGTGCCAGCAGCTTAAATCCAGGGGGCCAATCACCCCTCCACTTT.

CDR3 sequence: CASSPWGGRNTEAFF. CDR3 nucleotides: TGTGCCAGCAGCCCCTGGGGGGGTAGGAACACTGAAGCTTTCTTT. The chain joins TRBV7-2 to TRBJ1-1; possibly TRBD1 for D (5 bases). Trimming cost V 5 bases and J 1 base, with 14 bases left between them. CDR1 SGHTA and CDR2 FQGNSA come from the germline V gene. The CDR3 is 15 residues long.

The CDR3: CAISESGGRWSAGNTIYF. CDR3 bases: TGTGCCATCAGTGAGTCCGGCGGCCGCTGGTCTGCTGGAAACACCATATATTTT. J is TRBJ1-3 and V is TRBV10-3; D not resolved. CDR1 is ENHRY and CDR2 is SYGVKD in the germline V gene. V shed 0 bases and J shed 2 bases, with 17 bases lying between them. CDR3 length equals 18 residues.

The chain combines TRBV20-1 with TRBJ2-1; 7 nucleotides line up with TRBD2. The length of the CDR3 is 11 residues. Germline CDR1 DFQATT, CDR2 SNEGSKA (reference sequence). V lost 5 bases and J lost 9; bases outside the gene matches: 4. As DNA, the CDR3 is TGCAGTGCTGTCGGACTAGGTGAGCAGTTCTTC. It encodes CSAVGLGEQFF.

The chain links TRBV27 to TRBJ1-5; TRBD1 agrees at 10 bases. Germline-derived CDR1 and CDR2 are MNHEY and SMNVEV (reference sequence). CDR3 length equals 15 residues. V lost 5 bases and J lost 2; bases outside the gene matches: 3. CDR3 DNA sequence: TGTGCCAGCAGTGGGGGGACAGGGGGCAATCAGCCCCAGCATTTT. Residues: CASSGGTGGNQPQHF.

In this sample, this clone turned up a few times. The V gene is TRBV7-8, the J gene TRBJ2-6; D may be TRBD1 (5 bases). The CDR3 spans 15 residues. The V end was cut by 4 bases, the J end by 4 bases, with 11 bases between. The germline V gene has CDR1 SGHVS and CDR2 FQNEAQ. Here the CDR3 reads CASSSQGRGANVLTF. The CDR3 DNA reads as TGTGCCAGCAGCTCTCAGGGTAGAGGGGCCAACGTCCTGACTTTC.

The rearrangement joins TRBV12-3 or TRBV12-4 to TRBJ2-5; the match to TRBD2 covers 8 bases. This CDR3 is built from 13 residues. The V gene end was trimmed by 7 bases and the J gene end by 2 bases; junction bases not matched to a gene: 3. CDR3 coding DNA: TGTGCCAGCAAGCGGGGGACTCAAGAGACCCAGTACTTC. Residues: CASKRGTQETQYF.

The V call is TRBV20-1, the J call TRBJ2-7; D may be TRBD2 (5 bases). The germline V gene encodes CDR1 DFQATT and CDR2 SNEGSKA (reference sequence). V was pared by 5 bases and J by 7 bases, with 12 bases between. The CDR3 is 11 residues long. CDR3 region: CSADGPGEQYF. The CDR3 DNA reads TGCAGTGCTGATGGACCGGGAGAGCAGTACTTC.

The rearrangement uses TRBV19 and TRBJ2-2; 7 bases map to TRBD1. CDR1 and CDR2 from the germline V gene are LNHDA and SQIVND (reference sequence). V lost 8 bases, J lost 3 bases, and 6 bases stayed unmatched. The CDR3 is 14 amino acids. CDR3 DNA: TGTGCCAGTCAGGGACAGACATACACCGGGGAGCTGTTTTTT. Amino acid sequence: CASQGQTYTGELFF.

J is TRBJ2-2 and V is TRBV24-1; D is perhaps TRBD2 (8 bases). CDR1 and CDR2 (germline): KGHDR, SFDVKD. This CDR3 region has 16 residues. The germline V and J ends were trimmed by 3 bases and 5 bases, with 15 bases remaining between them. The CDR3 is CATSDPGGGKTGELFF. The CDR3 bases are TGTGCCACCAGTGATCCGGGAGGGGGCAAGACCGGGGAGCTGTTTTTT.

This clone was recorded only once. The chain has TRBV2 and TRBJ1-2, with 8 bases matching TRBD1. The CDR3 totals 13 residues. Losses at the gene ends were 6 bases for V and 6 bases for J; bases not matched to a gene: 6. The germline CDR1 and CDR2 sequences are SNHLY and FYNNEI. DNA for the CDR3: TGTGCCAGCAGGACGGACAGGGTGGATGGCTACACCTTC. Translating gives CASRTDRVDGYTF.

The rearrangement uses TRBV27 and TRBJ2-7; no clear D. This CDR3 spans 14 amino acids. V shed 6 bases and J shed 2 bases, with 14 bases lying between them. Germline CDR1 MNHEY, CDR2 SMNVEV (reference sequence). CDR3 amino acids: CASRPSGVTYEQYF. CDR3 coding DNA: TGTGCCAGCAGACCCTCTGGAGTTACCTACGAGCAGTACTTC.

This clone was counted between two and nine times. The chain links TRBV3-1 (or the pseudogene TRBV3-2) to TRBJ1-2; TRBD1 matches 8 bases. CDR1 is LGHDT and CDR2 is YNNKEL in the germline V gene (reference sequence). With 0 bases clipped from V and 2 bases from J, the junction kept 2 bases outside the gene matches. There are 15 residues in the CDR3. The CDR3 is CASSQERQGNYGYTF. The CDR3 DNA follows: TGTGCCAGCAGCCAAGAGAGACAGGGGAACTATGGCTACACCTTC.

This clone was counted a single time. V is TRBV11-2 and J is TRBJ2-1; TRBD2 might be the D (6 bases). Germline CDR1 reads SGHAT; CDR2 reads FQNNGV. Trimming shortened V by 5 bases and J by 6 bases, and 17 bases separated the two germline ends. This CDR3 is built from 15 residues. CDR3 loop: CASSQGGGDLNEQFF. CDR3 sequence (DNA): TGTGCCAGCAGCCAAGGTGGCGGGGACCTCAATGAGCAGTTCTTC.

V is TRBV7-2 and J is TRBJ1-5; tentative D call: TRBD1 (6 bases). V lost 4 bases, J lost 4 bases, and 20 bases lay in between. The germline V gene encodes CDR1 SGHTA and CDR2 FQGNSA. This CDR3 has 17 amino acids. DNA of the CDR3: TGTGCCAGCAGCTCAAGGGGCGGGGGCGAGGGTAATCAGCCCCAGCATTTT. It specifies CASSSRGGGEGNQPQHF.

This chain links TRBV2 with TRBJ1-6; 7 bases are shared with TRBD1. The CDR3 is 14 residues long. J was trimmed by 7 bases and V by 7 bases; bases with no gene match: 7. Germline loops: CDR1 SNHLY, CDR2 FYNNEI. The CDR3 reads CASNPWDRNSPLHF. The CDR3 coding sequence is TGTGCCAGCAACCCCTGGGACAGAAATTCACCCCTCCACTTT.

J is TRBJ1-3 and V is TRBV5-1, with D possibly matching TRBD1 (5 bases). The length of the CDR3 is 17 residues. The V end was cut by 0 bases, the J end by 0 bases, with 13 bases between. Germline V gives CDR1 SGHRS, CDR2 YFSETQ. CDR3 sequence (DNA): TGCGCCAGCAGCTTGGCCGGCCCAGGGCGCTCTGGAAACACCATATATTTT. Translation: CASSLAGPGRSGNTIYF. Full variable domain (rest looked up from reference TRBV5-1 and TRBJ1-3): KAGVTQTPRYLIKTRGQQVTLSCSPISGHRSVSWYQQTPGQGLQFLFEYFSETQRNKGNFPGRFSGRQFSNSRSEMNVSTLELGDSALYLCASSLAGPGRSGNTIYFGEGSWLTVV.

The chain has TRBV5-4 and TRBJ1-3; 8 bases align to TRBD1. Germline-derived CDR1 and CDR2 are SGHNT and YYREEE (reference sequence). This CDR3 comprises 16 residues. V lost 3 bases, J lost 4 bases, and 9 bases stayed unmatched. Here the CDR3 DNA reads TGTGCCAGCAGCTCGGGCGGACAGGGCTCCGGAAACACCATATATTTT. Its translation: CASSSGGQGSGNTIYF. The whole variable domain, remainder taken from reference TRBV5-4 and TRBJ1-3, is ETGVTQSPTHLIKTRGQQVTLRCSSQSGHNTVSWYQQALGQGPQFIFQYYREEENGRGNFPPRFSGLQFPNYSSELNVNALELDDSALYLCASSSGGQGSGNTIYFGEGSWLTVV.

The V call is TRBV3-1 (or the pseudogene TRBV3-2), the J call TRBJ1-4; 8 positions agree with TRBD1. The CDR3 is made up of 15 amino acids. Germline V lookup: CDR1 LGHDT, CDR2 YNNKEL (reference sequence). The V gene end was trimmed by 4 bases and the J gene end by 2 bases; junction bases not matched to a gene: 3. In DNA, the CDR3 is TGTGCCAGCAGCCCCCGGACAGGGACTAATGAAAAACTGTTTTTT. Its translation is CASSPRTGTNEKLFF.

V is TRBV27 and J is TRBJ1-2; D uncertain. Germline CDR1 is MNHEY and CDR2 is SMNVEV (reference sequence). The CDR3 is 13 amino acids. V was cut by 4 bases and J by 8 bases, with 14 bases left in between. CDR3 protein: CASSYYAGGGYTF. CDR3 in DNA: TGTGCCAGCAGTTACTACGCGGGAGGGGGCTACACCTTC.

The chain's CDR3 is CASSREYIQYF. The CDR3 DNA reads as TGTGCCAGCAGTCGGGAGTACATTCAGTACTTC. The chain links TRBV5-8 to TRBJ2-4; D perhaps matches TRBD2 (6 bases). The CDR3 length is 11 residues. Trimming stripped 5 bases from V and 8 bases from J, with 8 bases between. Per the germline V gene, CDR1 is SGHTS and CDR2 is YDEGEE.

This sequence joins TRBV2 and TRBJ1-1; D ambiguous. Trimming left V 4 bases short and J 1 base short, with 7 bases between. The CDR3 has 13 residues. From germline, CDR1 is SNHLY and CDR2 FYNNEI. Here the CDR3 reads CASSGLGNTEAFF. The CDR3 bases are TGTGCCAGCAGTGGACTAGGGAACACTGAAGCTTTCTTT.

V usage is TRBV19 and J usage is TRBJ2-2; 9 bases fit TRBD2. This CDR3 spans 15 amino acids. CDR1 LNHDA and CDR2 SQIVND come from the germline V gene (reference sequence). The V segment lost 6 bases and the J segment 1 base; nucleotides outside the gene matches: 3. The CDR3 bases are TGTGCCAGTAGGGAACTAGCGGGGAACACCGGGGAGCTGTTTTTT. Its translation is CASRELAGNTGELFF.